This entry lists 22 T cell receptor beta chains sequenced from one sample in a study of radiation and T cells in renal cell carcinoma (dated by TCRdb to about 2020). The label giving this sample's time point can be read as: blood 4 weeks post-SBRT, at nephrectomy. Reading the label with the study, this specimen's treatment or condition is: 15 Gy SBRT to primary tumor, nephrectomy 4 weeks later. The library was produced with the immunoSEQ multiplex PCR assay. What TCRdb holds here is the immuneACCESS table cut down to in-frame rearrangements. Part of the clones is not present; checked against another copy, under half of the missing clones reflect an unresolved V gene, and the others are unexplained. Counted in this sample were 80,000 or so clones; about nine tenths of them appeared once. The leading ten clones occupy roughly 5.4% of the sample. The sequences come from blood, collected from a patient whose treatment included radiotherapy and nephrectomy. The receptors shown here come from a woman aged 70 to 79 with renal cell carcinoma.

The genes are TRBV30 and TRBJ1-4; weak D call: TRBD1 (5 bases). The V end lost 3 bases, the J end lost 8 bases, and 10 bases lay between the germline ends. CDR1 GTSNPN and CDR2 SVGIG come from the germline V gene (reference sequence). The CDR3 runs 12 residues. CDR3 in amino acids: CAWSAWGEKLFF. The CDR3 DNA sequence: TGTGCCTGGAGCGCCTGGGGGGAAAAACTGTTTTTT.

This clone was seen once. The chain couples TRBV7-9 to TRBJ2-5; 10 bases agree with TRBD2. Trimming took 2 bases from V and 4 from J; bases not matched to a gene: 7. CDR1 and CDR2 from the germline V gene are SEHNR and FQNEAQ (reference sequence). The CDR3 runs 16 residues. Here the CDR3 reads CASSLNLAGAAETQYF. The CDR3 DNA reads as TGTGCCAGCAGCTTAAATCTAGCGGGGGCTGCAGAGACCCAGTACTTC.

This chain links TRBV7-9 with TRBJ2-2; D possibly uses TRBD1 or TRBD2 (5 bases each). Trimming cost V 2 bases and J 7 bases, with 8 bases left between them. The germline V gene has CDR1 SEHNR and CDR2 FQNEAQ (reference sequence). The CDR3 is 13 amino acids. The CDR3 nucleotides are TGTGCCAGCAGCTTACGGGGCTTCGGGGAGCTGTTTTTT. It translates to CASSLRGFGELFF.

V and J are TRBV29-1 and TRBJ2-5, with D tentatively TRBD1 (6 bases). The DNA end lines up better with TRBJ2-7; the J call may be wrong. CDR1 is SQVTM, CDR2 ANQGSEA, per germline. The CDR3 covers 11 residues. The CDR3 DNA sequence: TGCAGCGTTAGGACAGCCTACGAGCAGTACTTC. Protein sequence: CSVRTAYEQYF.

The genes are TRBV19 and TRBJ1-1; D is unresolved. The germline V and J ends were trimmed by 4 bases and 1 base, with 13 bases remaining between them. The CDR3 spans 15 residues. Per the germline V gene, CDR1 is LNHDA and CDR2 is SQIVND (reference sequence). CDR3 DNA sequence: TGTGCCAGTAGTAAGGGAGGACTGGCGAACACTGAAGCTTTCTTT. It codes for CASSKGGLANTEAFF.

This clone was seen once. The chain employs TRBV10-3 and TRBJ2-2; D not resolved. Per germline, CDR1 ENHRY and CDR2 SYGVKD. The ends were cut back, 4 bases at V and 0 bases at J, with 9 bases in the middle. The CDR3 sequence is 15 residues long. The CDR3 region is CAISGQAANTGELFF. CDR3 sequence (DNA): TGTGCCATCAGTGGACAAGCTGCGAACACCGGGGAGCTGTTTTTT.

The genes are TRBV7-2 and TRBJ1-2, with 9 positions matching TRBD1. The V segment lost 1 base and the J segment 5 bases; nucleotides outside the gene matches: 2. CDR1 and CDR2 from the germline V gene are SGHTA and FQGNSA. CDR3 length: 14 amino acids. The CDR3 reads CASSLGTGAYGYTF. The CDR3 DNA reads TGTGCCAGCAGCTTAGGGACAGGGGCGTATGGCTACACCTTC.

The chain is built from TRBV28 and TRBJ1-1, with 10 positions matching TRBD1. Germline CDR1 is MDHEN and CDR2 is SYDVKM. The CDR3 runs 14 residues. With V trimmed by 5 bases and J by 9 bases, 9 bases remained unmatched. Here the CDR3 reads CASSPSRDRGQAFF. The CDR3, as DNA: TGTGCCAGCAGTCCGTCCCGGGACAGGGGACAAGCTTTCTTT.

The chain is built from TRBV7-6 and TRBJ2-2, with TRBD1 as a possible D gene (6 bases). The V and J ends lost 5 bases and 0 bases respectively, with 10 bases between them. CDR3 length equals 15 residues. Germline CDR1 and CDR2: SGHVS and FNYEAQ. Here the CDR3 reads CASSDDRTNTGELFF. CDR3 bases: TGTGCCAGCAGCGATGACAGGACGAACACCGGGGAGCTGTTTTTT.

This chain joins TRBV5-1 and TRBJ2-1; 9 positions agree with TRBD1. Germline loops: CDR1 SGHRS, CDR2 YFSETQ. V lost 2 bases and J lost 9; bases outside the gene matches: 9. This CDR3 is built from 15 residues. This CDR3 reads CASSLSGQGGIEQFF. The CDR3 nucleotides are TGCGCCAGCAGCTTATCGGGACAGGGTGGGATTGAGCAGTTCTTC.

This chain joins TRBV7-9 and TRBJ1-2; D gene ambiguous. Germline CDR1 reads SEHNR; CDR2 reads FQNEAQ (reference sequence). The CDR3 spans 15 residues. Trimming took off 5 bases at V and 0 bases at J, with 13 bases between the two ends. CDR3 in DNA: TGTGCCAGCAGCAGAGACGGTAAAACTAACTATGGCTACACCTTC. The encoded protein is CASSRDGKTNYGYTF.

The chain recombines TRBV6-5 with TRBJ1-1, with D perhaps matching TRBD1 (6 bases). The ends were cut back, 10 bases at V and 10 bases at J, with 16 bases in the middle. The CDR3 is made up of 11 amino acids. Germline V gives CDR1 MNHEY, CDR2 SVGAGI. The CDR3 DNA is TGTGCCACCCTCCAAGGGGGGGCAGCTTTCTTT. Protein sequence: CATLQGGAAFF.

This clone was detected once. This chain links TRBV5-6 with TRBJ2-5, with D possibly matching TRBD1 (5 bases). The CDR3 runs 12 residues. CDR1 and CDR2 from the germline V gene are SGHDT and YYEEEE. Trimming shortened V by 4 bases and J by 3 bases, and 7 bases separated the two germline ends. CDR3 in DNA: TGTGCCAGCAGCCTGGACAAAGAGACCCAGTACTTC. Its translation: CASSLDKETQYF.

In nucleotides, the CDR3 is TGTGCCAGCAGTTCGACAGCTAACTATGGCTACACCTTC. Translating gives CASSSTANYGYTF. V gene TRBV28 combines with J gene TRBJ1-2, with a possible D match to TRBD1 (5 bases). The germline V gene has CDR1 MDHEN and CDR2 SYDVKM. The germline V and J ends were trimmed by 4 bases and 0 bases, with 6 bases remaining between them. The CDR3 is 13 amino acids.

The genes are TRBV4-2 and TRBJ2-7, with 8 nucleotides matching TRBD2. This CDR3 region has 18 residues. Germline-derived CDR1 and CDR2 are LGHNA and YNFKEQ. The J segment lost 5 bases and the V segment lost 0 bases, leaving 15 bases of the junction unmatched. The DNA for the CDR3 is TGTGCCAGCAGCCAAGAAAGGAGAGCGGGACTAGAAACCGACGAGCAGTACTTC. Amino acids: CASSQERRAGLETDEQYF.

The chain has TRBV29-1 and TRBJ1-2, with 7 bases lining up with TRBD1. Trimming removed 5 bases from V and 4 bases from J; junction bases left unmatched: 7. CDR1 SQVTM and CDR2 ANQGSEA come from the germline V gene. The CDR3 loop spans 13 amino acids. Written as DNA, the CDR3 is TGCAGCGTTCTACAGGGGCGAAGCTATGGCTACACCTTC. Translating gives CSVLQGRSYGYTF.

The chain employs TRBV29-1 and TRBJ2-2, with 15 positions matching TRBD2. Germline loops: CDR1 SQVTM, CDR2 ANQGSEA. The CDR3 has 16 residues. The ends lost 7 bases at V and 3 bases at J; junction bases unmatched: 6. Written as DNA, the CDR3 is TGCAGCGGCGGACTAGCGGGGGGGCCGGACACCGGGGAGCTGTTTTTT. Encoded protein: CSGGLAGGPDTGELFF.

V usage is TRBV14 and J usage is TRBJ2-1; D might be TRBD1 or TRBD2, each matching 5 bases. There are 17 residues in the CDR3. Germline V gene sequence: CDR1 SGHDN, CDR2 FVKESK. Trimming shortened V by 1 base and J by 0 bases, and 13 bases separated the two germline ends. DNA of the CDR3: TGTGCCAGCAGCCAAGTTTCGGGGCTGACCTCCTACAATGAGCAGTTCTTC. Translating it yields CASSQVSGLTSYNEQFF.

V is TRBV30 and J is TRBJ2-5; the match to TRBD1 covers 7 bases. Germline CDR1 is GTSNPN and CDR2 is SVGIG (reference sequence). V trimming: 5 bases; J trimming: 5 bases; junction bases outside the gene matches: 14. The CDR3 spans 15 residues. As DNA, the CDR3 is TGTGCCTGGGGGAAACGGACAGGAGGATCCGAGACCCAGTACTTC. Translating gives CAWGKRTGGSETQYF.

The chain links TRBV7-3 to TRBJ2-1; D may be TRBD1 (6 bases). Germline V gives CDR1 SGHTA, CDR2 FQGTGA. The CDR3 runs 16 residues. The V end lost 1 base, the J end lost 0 bases, and 10 bases lay between the germline ends. The CDR3 sequence is CASSLMGAGSYNEQFF. CDR3 DNA sequence: TGTGCCAGCAGCTTAATGGGGGCTGGCTCCTACAATGAGCAGTTCTTC.

This rearrangement joins TRBV7-9 to TRBJ2-5; the D is unclear. Germline CDR1 SEHNR, CDR2 FQNEAQ (reference sequence). This CDR3 contains 11 residues. Trimming shortened V by 5 bases and J by 11 bases, and 12 bases separated the two germline ends. This chain's CDR3 is CASSKSTVQYF. The DNA of the CDR3 is TGTGCCAGCAGCAAGAGCACAGTGCAGTACTTC. The whole variable domain, filled in from reference TRBV7-9 and TRBJ2-5, reads DTGVSQNPRHKITKRGQNVTFRCDPISEHNRLYWYRQTLGQGPEFLTYFQNEAQLEKSRLLSDRFSAERPKGSFSTLEIQRTEQGDSAMYLCASSKSTVQYFGPGTRLLVL.

The J gene is TRBJ2-3, the V gene TRBV11-3; 11 positions match TRBD2. The junction had 10 bases not matched to a gene; V was cut back by 5 bases and J by 9 bases. The CDR3 contains 15 residues. CDR1 SGHNT and CDR2 YENEEA come from the germline V gene. CDR3 sequence reads: CASSLPGSGGATQYF. The DNA of the CDR3 is TGTGCCAGCAGCCTCCCGGGTAGCGGGGGGGCCACGCAGTATTTT.